This T cell receptor (beta chain) is drawn from a study of blood T cell repertoires in COVID-19. Overall study context: Donors in the United States, Italy and Spain gave samples during acute or convalescent COVID-19. T cells, B-cell-depleted T cells, or PBMCs supplied cDNA or gDNA.

In the authors' methods: Estimation of nucleated cell counts relied on the amplification of reference gene primers. The method was immunoSEQ multiplex PCR; TCRdb's version includes in-frame clones alone and lacks a portion of them. V, J and clone size were drawn from that table, and D and trimming were deduced from the DNA. The sample records around 250,000 clones, 82% being singletons. CDR3 length: 16 amino acids. In germline, CDR1 is SGHTA, CDR2 FQGTGA. V lost 5 bases and J lost 6; bases outside the gene matches: 9. The receptor was isolated from a woman younger than 35 with acute or convalescent COVID-19. The V gene is TRBV7-3, the J gene TRBJ2-1; TRBD2 matches 11 bases. What was sequenced was peripheral blood. This CDR3 reads CASSDPGLAGGNEQFF. CDR3 in DNA: TGTGCCAGCAGCGACCCAGGACTAGCGGGCGGCAATGAGCAGTTCTTC.